The 6 T cell receptor beta chains below come from one sample, sequenced in a study of CD8+ T cells in alopecia areata. Cell sorting was performed on pooled cutaneous lymph node cells with CD4, CD8alpha, NKG2D, NKG2ACE and other markers. Investigators isolated RNA and reverse transcribed it into cDNA to act as the sequencing template. Here immunoSEQ multiplex PCR was the method, and the copy in TCRdb shows in-frame clones only, minus some. The sample yields 7,500 to 10,000 clones, without any singletons. The sequenced sample was CD8+ T cells sorted from a lymph node. These receptors all stem from a C3H/HeJ mouse with alopecia areata. The strain's MHC type: H2-k.

In this sample, this clone turned up many times. Genes and germline are mouse. From the germline J gene comes the end of the CDR3, since the read stops 4 residues before it. The chain joins TRBV13-3 to TRBJ2-5, with 11 bases identical to TRBD2. The CDR3 runs to 15 residues. In germline, CDR1 is NNHDY, CDR2 SYVADS. V was pared by 5 bases and J by 0 bases, with 2 bases of the junction left unmatched. This CDR3 reads CASRGLGVNQDTQYF. CDR3 DNA (partial): TGTGCCAGCAGGGGACTGGGGGTTAACCAAGAC.

This clone has ten or more counts. Genes here carry mouse names. The CDR3 extends 4 residues past the end of the read, so its final part is completed from the germline J gene. The chain has TRBV13-2 and TRBJ2-1, with 11 bases aligning to TRBD2. Germline assignment: CDR1 NNHNN and CDR2 SYGAGS (reference sequence). CDR3 length: 15 amino acids. The J segment lost 6 bases and the V segment lost 3 bases, leaving 5 bases of the junction unmatched. CDR3 in amino acids: CASGGTGGAIAEQFF. The CDR3 DNA, read in part, is TGTGCCAGCGGTGGAACTGGGGGGGCGATTGCT.

At least ten counts were recorded for this clone. The gene names here belong to mouse. The CDR3 end lies 4 residues beyond the end of the read and is filled in from the germline J gene. The chain links TRBV13-1 to TRBJ2-1; 8 nucleotides agree with TRBD2. CDR3 length: 15 amino acids. The germline gives CDR1 NSHNY, CDR2 SYGAGN. The J segment lost 3 bases and the V segment lost 0 bases, leaving 2 bases of the junction unmatched. CDR3 bases read: TGTGCCAGCAGTGATGACTGGGGGCTCTATGCT. Its translation is CASSDDWGLYA. The entire CDR3 protein is CASSDDWGLYAEQFF.

This clone was seen at least ten times. The listed genes are named as in mouse. The CDR3 end lies 4 residues beyond the end of the read and is filled in from the germline J gene. The chain links TRBV13-1 to TRBJ2-5; perhaps TRBD1 as D (6 bases). Germline V gene sequence: CDR1 NSHNY, CDR2 SYGAGN. CDR3 length equals 13 residues. Here the CDR3 reads CASSDQGMDTQYF. CDR3 bases read: TGTGCCAGCAGTGATCAGGGGATGGAC.

In its sample, this clone was seen many times. These gene names are mouse names. The read terminates 4 residues ahead of where the CDR3 ends, so the germline J gene completes it. The chain has TRBV17 and TRBJ2-3; TRBD1 agrees at 9 bases. The CDR3 is 15 amino acids. CDR1 is MNHDT, CDR2 YYDKIL, per germline. V was pared by 6 bases and J by 0 bases, with 4 bases of the junction left unmatched. CDR3 sequence: CASSSGQGSAETLYF. The sequenced part of the CDR3 DNA is TGTGCTAGCAGCTCCGGACAGGGGAGTGCAGAA.

This clone was seen repeatedly, ten times or more. Any gene name here is a mouse gene name. The sequence runs out 4 residues before the end of the CDR3; the remainder is reconstructed from the germline J gene. The V gene is TRBV1, the J gene TRBJ1-1; possible D gene TRBD1, 6 bases. V lost 11 bases to trimming and J lost 2 bases, with 12 bases between them. Germline CDR1 and CDR2: NSQYPW and LRSPGD (reference sequence). The length of the CDR3 is 12 residues. The CDR3 DNA, read in part, is TGCACCCCCCCGGGGGGCAACACA. It specifies CTPPGGNT. The entire CDR3 is CTPPGGNTEVFF.